This T cell receptor (beta chain) was sequenced for a study of cytomegalovirus exposure and HLA in healthy donors. Regarding the study as a whole: The investigators catalogued 160 or so TCR beta chains as cytomegalovirus-associated. By HLA locus, TCR association rates varied in a later analysis, with DRB1 showing the most and HLA-C the fewest.

PCR primers comprised 60 Vbeta and 13 Jbeta primers. Assay: immunoSEQ multiplex PCR; the TCRdb copy retains only in-frame clones and omits some. This table holds 190,000 or so clones, roughly 87% found once. With respect to this clone: The antigen remains unidentified.

The source material was PBMCs. This TCR derives from a man between 50 and 59 years old in good health and CMV-seronegative.

The CDR3 here is CATYSGRGIMNTEAFF. In DNA, the CDR3 is TGTGCCACCTATAGTGGAAGAGGGATCATGAACACTGAAGCTTTCTTT. V and J are TRBV5-8 and TRBJ1-1; D not certain. The V and J ends lost 9 bases and 0 bases respectively, with 21 bases between them. Germline V gene data show CDR1 as SGHTS and CDR2 as YDEGEE. The CDR3 loop spans 16 amino acids.